This passage covers 9 T cell receptor beta chains from one sample sequenced in a study of shared clonotypes between healthy human individuals. This table comes from immunoSEQ multiplex PCR, and its TCRdb copy is limited to in-frame clones, with some not included. The table records over 850,000 clones, around 82% of them present only once. Input material: memory CD4+ T cells from PBMCs. As to subset: CD45RA-negative fraction. Receptors originate from a man aged 18 to 35 in good health. Some clones in this sample may be carry-over from other donors' samples.

The chain carries TRBV18 and TRBJ2-7; 7 bases map to TRBD1. The V segment lost 2 bases and the J segment 3 bases; nucleotides outside the gene matches: 7. Germline V gene data show CDR1 as KGHSH and CDR2 as LQKENI. There are 15 residues in the CDR3. The CDR3 loop reads CASSPTRDRVYEQYF. For the CDR3, the DNA is TGTGCCAGCTCACCAACCCGGGACAGAGTCTACGAGCAGTACTTC.

This rearrangement joins TRBV27 to TRBJ1-6; D ambiguous. Trimming pared 1 base from V and 8 bases from J, leaving 9 bases between. Germline lookup yields CDR1 MNHEY and CDR2 SMNVEV (reference sequence). The CDR3 sequence is 14 residues long. CDR3 residues: CASSLLGLDSPLHF. CDR3 sequence (DNA): TGTGCCAGCAGTTTATTGGGGTTAGATTCACCCCTCCACTTT.

This clone was picked up a small number of times. In DNA form, the CDR3 reads TGTGCCAGCAGCCCCGGGAGATGGGACTTGGGAGCTTTCTTT. Amino acid sequence: CASSPGRWDLGAFF. The rearrangement joins TRBV9 to TRBJ1-1; a possible D gene is TRBD1 (5 bases). V was trimmed by 4 bases and J by 10 bases, leaving 20 bases between them. The CDR3 spans 14 residues. In germline, CDR1 is SGDLS, CDR2 YYNGEE.

The chain is built from TRBV6-6 and TRBJ2-7; D unresolved. Germline V gene sequence: CDR1 MNHNY, CDR2 SVGAGI (reference sequence). The CDR3 totals 12 residues. The germline V and J ends were trimmed by 2 bases and 3 bases, with 5 bases remaining between them. DNA for the CDR3: TGTGCCAGCAGTTACGGACGCTACGAGCAGTACTTC. Translated: CASSYGRYEQYF.

This chain joins TRBV7-9 and TRBJ2-2, with 9 bases aligning to TRBD1. V lost 6 bases, J lost 1 base, and 3 bases stayed unmatched. Germline lookup yields CDR1 SEHNR and CDR2 FQNEAQ (reference sequence). CDR3 length equals 15 residues. CDR3 sequence (DNA): TGTGCCAGCAGGCGGGGACAGGGGAACACCGGGGAGCTGTTTTTT. It translates to CASRRGQGNTGELFF.

The chain couples TRBV29-1 to TRBJ2-1; TRBD2 matches 9 bases. With 3 bases clipped from V and 2 bases from J, the junction kept 11 bases outside the gene matches. Germline assignment: CDR1 SQVTM and CDR2 ANQGSEA. CDR3 length equals 17 residues. The CDR3 loop reads CSVEVELAGRTYNEQFF. In nucleotides, the CDR3 is TGCAGCGTTGAGGTCGAGCTAGCGGGAAGAACCTACAATGAGCAGTTCTTC.

The rearrangement joins TRBV25-1 to TRBJ1-3, with D possibly being TRBD1 (5 bases). CDR3 size: 15 residues. V lost 8 bases, J lost 1 base, and 15 bases lay in between. CDR1 and CDR2 from the germline V gene are MGHDK and SYGVNS. The chain's CDR3 is CASQLSGGSGNTIYF. CDR3 in DNA: TGTGCCAGCCAACTAAGCGGGGGATCTGGAAACACCATATATTTT.

DNA of the CDR3: TGTGCCAGCAGTGGGCCGGGACCACGGGGGAGCAATCAGCCCCAGCATTTT. Translation gives CASSGPGPRGSNQPQHF. This chain connects TRBV6-1 to TRBJ1-5, with a tentative D call TRBD1 (5 bases). The CDR3 loop spans 17 amino acids. V was clipped by 4 bases and J by 1 base, with 17 bases between them. Germline loops: CDR1 MNHNS, CDR2 SASEGT.

In this sample, this clone turned up a few times. At one boundary the junction diverges from the germline segment, which might be a read error. J is TRBJ1-1 and V is TRBV6-1; possibly TRBD1 for D (5 bases). This CDR3 is 13 amino acids long. CDR1 MNHNS and CDR2 SASEGT come from the germline V gene. CDR3 in amino acids: CASSEDRNTEAFF. The CDR3, as DNA: TGTGCCAGCAGCGAAGACAGGAACACTGAAGCTTTCTTT.